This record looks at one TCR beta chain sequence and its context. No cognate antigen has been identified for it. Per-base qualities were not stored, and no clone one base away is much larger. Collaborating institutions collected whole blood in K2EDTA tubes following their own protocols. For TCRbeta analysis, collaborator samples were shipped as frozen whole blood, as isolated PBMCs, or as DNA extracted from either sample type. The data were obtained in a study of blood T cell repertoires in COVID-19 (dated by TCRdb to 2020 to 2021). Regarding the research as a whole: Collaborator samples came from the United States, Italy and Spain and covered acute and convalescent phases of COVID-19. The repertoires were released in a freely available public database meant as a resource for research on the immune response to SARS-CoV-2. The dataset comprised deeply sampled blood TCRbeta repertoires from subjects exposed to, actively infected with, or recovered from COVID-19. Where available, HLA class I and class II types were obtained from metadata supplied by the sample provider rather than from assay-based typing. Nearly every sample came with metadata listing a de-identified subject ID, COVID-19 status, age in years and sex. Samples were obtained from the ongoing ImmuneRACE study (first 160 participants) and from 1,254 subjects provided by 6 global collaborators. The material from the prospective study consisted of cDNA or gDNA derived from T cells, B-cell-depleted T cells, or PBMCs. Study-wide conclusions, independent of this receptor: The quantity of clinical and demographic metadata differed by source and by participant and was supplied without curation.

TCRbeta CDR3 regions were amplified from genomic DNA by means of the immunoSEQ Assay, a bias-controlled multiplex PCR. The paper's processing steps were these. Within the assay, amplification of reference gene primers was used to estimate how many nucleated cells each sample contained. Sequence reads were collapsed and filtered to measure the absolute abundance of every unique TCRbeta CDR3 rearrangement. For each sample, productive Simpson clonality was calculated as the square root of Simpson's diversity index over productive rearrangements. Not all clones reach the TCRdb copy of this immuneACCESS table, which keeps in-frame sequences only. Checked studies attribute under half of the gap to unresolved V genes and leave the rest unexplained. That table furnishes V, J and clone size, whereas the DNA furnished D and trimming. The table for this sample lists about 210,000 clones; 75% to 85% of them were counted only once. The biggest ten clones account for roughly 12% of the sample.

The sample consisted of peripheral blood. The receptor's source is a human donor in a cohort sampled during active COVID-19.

This receptor has the CDR3 CASSALQGRWADTEAFF. The DNA reads as follows: TGTGCCAGCAGCGCCTTACAGGGGCGGTGGGCGGACACTGAAGCTTTCTTT. This chain joins TRBV9 to TRBJ1-1, with 7 bases matching TRBD1. Compared with germline, V lacks 3 bases and J lacks 3 bases; bases without a gene match: 14. CDR1 and CDR2 are read off the germline V gene as SGDLS and YYNGEE. The CDR3 holds 17 amino acids from the cysteine to the phenylalanine. Kept here is only the CDR3 DNA, which spans 51 bases and is read in frame from base 1.